The 18 T cell receptor beta chains reported below all come from one sample, sequenced in a study of patients and donors after allogeneic stem cell transplantation. TCRdb independently ran MiXCR on the RT-PCR reads; one entry per CDR3 protein. Seen here are about 410,000 distinct CDR3 sequences, 16% observed once, and the top ten hold 6.5% to 7.5%. The sequenced sample was blood, either unsorted or a sorted T cell fraction (not recorded which). These receptors originate from a human donor who was either an allogeneic HSCT recipient or a stem cell or donor lymphocyte infusion donor (not recorded which). It is not recorded whose cells these are; they may come from a transplant donor.

This clonotype was seen a handful of times. The chain links TRBV2 to TRBJ2-7; no definite D call. CDR3 size: 14 residues. V was shortened by 3 bases and J by 3 bases, with 12 bases between the two germline ends. Germline V gives CDR1 SNHLY, CDR2 FYNNEI. The CDR3 loop reads CASSEKGPHYEQYF. In nucleotides, the CDR3 is TGTGCCAGCAGTGAGAAAGGGCCCCACTACGAGCAGTACTTC.

This chain links TRBV2 with TRBJ2-2; D may be TRBD1 (6 bases). The CDR3 is 14 residues long. V was shortened by 7 bases and J by 1 base, with 10 bases between the two germline ends. The germline V gene has CDR1 SNHLY and CDR2 FYNNEI. The CDR3 loop reads CASKVTGNTGELFF. For the CDR3, the DNA is TGTGCCAGCAAGGTGACAGGGAACACCGGGGAGCTGTTTTTT.

The sample holds a few counts of this clonotype. This chain joins TRBV24-1 and TRBJ1-4, with D possibly matching TRBD1 (5 bases). CDR1 and CDR2 (germline): KGHDR, SFDVKD. V lost 4 bases to trimming and J lost 6 bases, with 8 bases between them. This CDR3 has 13 amino acids. The chain's CDR3 is CATSDTGDEKLFF. As DNA, the CDR3 is TGTGCCACCAGTGACACAGGCGATGAAAAACTGTTTTTT.

V and J are TRBV20-1 and TRBJ2-7, with no clear D. Germline CDR1 DFQATT, CDR2 SNEGSKA (reference sequence). V was shortened by 3 bases and J by 0 bases, with 6 bases between the two germline ends. The length of the CDR3 is 12 residues. In nucleotides, the CDR3 is TGCAGTGCTAGCCGATCCTCCTACGAGCAGTACTTC. It codes for CSASRSSYEQYF.

This clonotype was seen at least ten times. The chain combines TRBV20-1 with TRBJ1-3; D ambiguous. V was trimmed by 5 bases and J by 0 bases, leaving 11 bases between them. Germline CDR1 reads DFQATT; CDR2 reads SNEGSKA (reference sequence). The CDR3 has 14 amino acids. CDR3 residues: CSARTDRSGNTIYF. CDR3 bases: TGCAGTGCTCGTACAGACCGCTCTGGAAACACCATATATTTT.

The CDR3 DNA is TGTGCCAGCAAACAGCGGGAGGGCCTTTTCTTC. Translating it yields CASKQREGLFF. The rearrangement joins TRBV12-3 or TRBV12-4 to TRBJ2-1; 10 bases line up with TRBD2. The length of the CDR3 is 11 residues. Trimming took 7 bases from V and 16 from J; bases not matched to a gene: 7.

The V and J genes are TRBV7-2 and TRBJ2-1; 7 nucleotides agree with TRBD2. The germline CDR1 and CDR2 sequences are SGHTA and FQGNSA. The V and J ends lost 5 bases and 3 bases, in that order; junction bases with no gene match: 7. The CDR3 has 15 residues. CDR3 coding DNA: TGTGCCAGCAGCATTTGGACTAGACTCTACAATGAGCAGTTCTTC. It yields the protein CASSIWTRLYNEQFF.

CDR3 sequence: CASRVIPPSYNEQFF. The CDR3 nucleotides read TGTGCCAGCAGGGTGATTCCCCCCTCCTACAATGAGCAGTTCTTC. The chain carries TRBV12-3 or TRBV12-4 and TRBJ2-1; D gene ambiguous. This CDR3 comprises 15 residues. Trimming cost V 6 bases and J 0 bases, with 12 bases left between them.

The chain carries TRBV6-5 and TRBJ2-7; possible D gene TRBD2, 6 bases. The CDR3 covers 15 residues. V dropped 2 bases and J dropped 1 base, with 12 bases sitting between them. Per germline, CDR1 MNHEY and CDR2 SVGAGI. CDR3 region: CASSYGREPSYEQYF. DNA for the CDR3: TGTGCCAGCAGTTACGGACGGGAGCCATCCTACGAGCAGTACTTC.

The gene calls are TRBV6-1 and TRBJ1-1; 7 positions match TRBD1. There are 17 residues in the CDR3. Germline V gives CDR1 MNHNS, CDR2 SASEGT. V lost 5 bases and J lost 0; bases outside the gene matches: 12. The CDR3 DNA is TGTGCCAGCAGTCCTGCGGGACAGCGACCTCTGAACACTGAAGCTTTCTTT. Translation: CASSPAGQRPLNTEAFF.

The rearrangement links TRBV4-2 to TRBJ2-5; 11 bases fit TRBD2. This CDR3 comprises 20 residues. Germline CDR1 and CDR2: LGHNA and YNFKEQ. Losses at the gene ends were 0 bases for V and 5 bases for J; bases not matched to a gene: 17. The CDR3 DNA is TGTGCCAGCAGCCAAGATCGGGCGACTAGCGGGGCGTCACAGCCGGAGACCCAGTACTTC. It is translated as CASSQDRATSGASQPETQYF.

The J gene is TRBJ2-6, the V gene TRBV7-9, with D tentatively TRBD2 (6 bases). Trimming pared 2 bases from V and 0 bases from J, leaving 11 bases between. The CDR3 length is 17 residues. Germline assignment: CDR1 SEHNR and CDR2 FQNEAQ (reference sequence). CDR3 residues: CASSLKAGASGANVLTF. The CDR3 DNA follows: TGTGCCAGCAGCTTAAAAGCGGGTGCCTCTGGGGCCAACGTCCTGACTTTC.

A few counts support this clonotype. The CDR3 nucleotides read TGCGCCAGCAGCCAATCAGGCGCAACTAATGAAAAACTGTTTTTT. Translating gives CASSQSGATNEKLFF. The chain employs TRBV4-3 and TRBJ1-4; D call uncertain. V lost 2 bases and J lost 0, with 7 bases in between. Looked up from germline, CDR1 is LGHNA and CDR2 is YSLEER. CDR3 length: 15 residues.

V and J are TRBV6-1 and TRBJ2-3; 8 nucleotides match TRBD1. Germline values: CDR1 MNHNS, CDR2 SASEGT. V gave up 4 bases and J gave up 4 bases; unmatched junction bases: 7. The CDR3 extends over 15 amino acids. The CDR3 nucleotides are TGTGCCAGCAGTGGACAGGGGAGAGGGGCAGATACGCAGTATTTT. As protein: CASSGQGRGADTQYF.

This clonotype was observed a handful of times. The rearrangement joins TRBV5-5 to TRBJ1-1; D is possibly TRBD1 (6 bases). Trimming left V 6 bases short and J 4 bases short, with 19 bases between. This CDR3 is built from 15 residues. Per the germline V gene, CDR1 is SGHKS and CDR2 is YYEKEE (reference sequence). This chain's CDR3 is CASILRGALGTEAFF. In DNA form, the CDR3 reads TGTGCCAGCATCTTACGGGGGGCACTGGGCACTGAAGCTTTCTTT.

This clonotype has at least ten counts. The chain has TRBV5-1 and TRBJ1-1; no clear D gene. The CDR3 length is 14 residues. Trimming took 0 bases from V and 1 from J, leaving 7 bases between them. From germline, CDR1 is SGHRS and CDR2 YFSETQ. The chain's CDR3 is CASSLGTRNTEAFF. DNA of the CDR3: TGCGCCAGCAGCTTGGGCACCAGGAACACTGAAGCTTTCTTT. The full variable domain, completed using reference TRBV5-1 and TRBJ1-1, is KAGVTQTPRYLIKTRGQQVTLSCSPISGHRSVSWYQQTPGQGLQFLFEYFSETQRNKGNFPGRFSGRQFSNSRSEMNVSTLELGDSALYLCASSLGTRNTEAFFGQGTRLTVV.

This sequence joins TRBV11-2 and TRBJ2-1; 7 positions match TRBD2. The CDR3 is 15 residues long. Germline assignment: CDR1 SGHAT and CDR2 FQNNGV. V was clipped by 1 base and J by 3 bases; unmatched bases: 3. CDR3 nucleotide sequence: TGTGCCAGCAGCTTAGGGTGGGAGGGCTACAATGAGCAGTTCTTC. Translating gives CASSLGWEGYNEQFF. Full variable domain (missing parts from reference TRBV11-2 and TRBJ2-1): EAGVAQSPRYKIIEKRQSVAFWCNPISGHATLYWYQQILGQGPKLLIQFQNNGVVDDSQLPKDRFSAERLKGVDSTLKIQPAKLEDSAVYLCASSLGWEGYNEQFFGPGTRLTVL.

The CDR3, as DNA: TGTGCCTGGAGAGGTGAGGTCCCCGAGCAGTACTTC. Its protein is CAWRGEVPEQYF. J is TRBJ2-7 and V is TRBV30; D is ambiguous. The CDR3 totals 12 residues. Per germline, CDR1 GTSNPN and CDR2 SVGIG (reference sequence). Between the trimmed V and J ends, which lost 3 bases and 6 bases, there was a span of 12 bases.